This T cell receptor (beta chain) was sequenced in a study of shared clonotypes between healthy human individuals (dated by TCRdb to about 2020). Regarding the complete study: Three men and two women, aged 18 to 49 years, made up the cohort. Libraries were prepared and TCR repertoires were sequenced by different laboratories using diverse techniques, in order to increase sequencing depth and limit assay-specific biases. To estimate repertoire size and how much clonotypes are shared between individuals, the study performed deep sequencing of blood TCR repertoires from five healthy adults. For each donor, three plates each were used for CD4 naive and CD4 memory, two plates were used for CD8 naive, and one plate was used for CD8 memory. Leukapheresis yielded between about 0.9 and 9.5 billion PBMCs per donor. Broader findings and caveats from the paper: Only blood was sampled, and tissue TCR repertoires likely differ from those in blood. Pairwise subsampling led to the expectation that sequencing depth would affect the degree of clonotype sharing among donors. Compared with non-shared clonotypes, clonotypes shared by all four sorted-subset donors had higher generation probabilities. Larger estimated clonotype richness was generally found for naive subsets than for memory subsets. Because the study included a small number of donors, the genetic and exposure-history diversity represented was limited. Sharing across several donors was observed for 5% to 6.5% of naive CD4, over 3% of naive CD8, 2% to 2.5% of memory CD4, and about 0.4% of memory CD8 clonotypes. Incomplete sequencing was indicated by rarefaction of sorted-subset datasets, despite the large sequencing depth.

Using the deep immunoSEQ assay, multiplex PCR amplified TCR CDR3 regions from genomic DNA. For each cell subset, the extracted genomic DNA was distributed evenly across all wells of several immunoSEQ 96-well plates, and each plate served as one replicate. For sorted subsets, each replicate PCR was loaded with 200 ng genomic DNA, equivalent to 25,000 to 35,000 T cell genomes. Purified libraries were measured with a Qubit 3.0 fluorometer, size-checked on a Bioanalyzer 2100, and measured again with the KAPA Library Quantification kit. Every immunoSEQ 96-well plate was sequenced on a dedicated single-read 150-cycle Illumina NextSeq 550 flow cell. Turning to the authors' computational methods: Because only junctional sequences without quality scores were contained in the immunoSEQ output, filtering matching that applied to full-length reads could not be performed. Sequences were annotated with PyIR, a Python wrapper for IgBLAST v1.9, using IMGT germline references to assign V/J genes and CDR3. Any read was removed if the V/J assignment was weak (E-value above 1e-6), the CDR3 was missing, or the read contained stop codons, out-of-frame junctions, or ambiguous translated residues. V3J clonotypes were defined as sequences sharing an identical inferred V gene, J gene, and CDR3 amino acid sequence. To compute the percentage overlap between repertoires, the number of shared unique clonotypes was divided by the size of the smaller repertoire. Repertoire richness was assessed with RTK rarefaction, the Chao1 estimator, and Recon v2.1 estimates of unobserved clonotypes. Generation probabilities for all TCRbeta clonotypes obtained by the gDNA method from a handful of donors were computed using OLGA. In TCRdb, the immuneACCESS table is reduced to in-frame sequences with V and J assigned. These tables do not hold every clone; where another copy was compared, an unresolved V gene accounts for under half, and the others remain unexplained. D and trimming were read from the DNA, whereas the V and J calls and clone size are those reported in that table. The sample table shows some 2,400,000 clones, and approximately 94% are seen once. Less than 0.15% of the sample rests with the top ten.

With regard to this clone: The antigen it recognizes is unknown. Nothing much larger sits one base from this clone, and base qualities are not available.

Counted from cysteine to phenylalanine, this CDR3 has 15 amino acids. The kept DNA is CDR3 alone, 45 bases in frame from the first base. The trim is 3 bases for V and 1 base for J, with a gap of 13 bases between the germline ends. CDR1 and CDR2 were assigned from the germline V gene as SNHLY and FYNNEI. The donors were healthy, HIV-negative adults with no recently reported acute infections or vaccinations. All donors were Caucasian adults living in Nashville, Tennessee, USA. CD4+ T cells were enriched by magnetic negative selection; naive cells were then positively selected on CD45RA, and the negative fraction formed the memory subset. Blood was obtained by leukapheresis, after which PBMCs were separated by Ficoll-Histopaque density gradient centrifugation and cryopreserved in liquid nitrogen vapor phase. Analytical flow cytometry was used to check the purity and quantity of each magnetically sorted T cell population. From each sorted fraction, genomic DNA was isolated and quantified by UV absorbance on a Nanodrop 2000c.

Sample: naive CD4+ T cells sorted from blood. Per the publication, the cell subset or site label means: CD45RA+ positively selected. The sequence came from a man younger than 35 in good health. Recombination connected TRBV2 to TRBJ2-7; the D gene is not confidently resolved. The nucleotides read TGTGCCAGCAGTGACGCCAGGACCCTTTCCTACGAGCAGTACTTC. It codes for CASSDARTLSYEQYF.